This T cell receptor beta chain was retrieved from a study of blood T cells in healthy people across ages. Healthy Russian Caucasian donors spanned ages roughly 6 to 100 years. Ten milliliters of peripheral blood were drawn from each donor into EDTA-treated tubes. V dropped 5 bases and J dropped 8; count of bases not matched to a gene: 11. CDR1 is SGHNT and CDR2 is YENEEA in the germline V gene. The CDR3 runs 16 residues. Next came a second PCR, run for roughly 7 to 12 cycles, which used a sample-barcoded 5' primer along with a J-beta primer mix. TCRdb processed the 5' RACE reads anew with MiXCR; each CDR3 protein has one entry. The sample has over 700,000 distinct CDR3 sequences; 40% to 65% are singletons.

The clonotype comes from an elderly man in good health. The J gene is TRBJ2-1, the V gene TRBV11-3; 11 positions match TRBD2. Material for sequencing was blood. The CDR3 protein is CASSPSGGLAVYEQFF. The CDR3 nucleotides are TGTGCCAGCAGCCCGTCGGGGGGACTAGCGGTTTATGAGCAGTTCTTC. The variable domain in full, completed from reference TRBV11-3 and TRBJ2-1, reads EAGVVQSPRYKIIEKKQPVAFWCNPISGHNTLYWYLQNLGQGPELLIRYENEEAVDDSQLPKDRFSAERLKGVDSTLKIQPAELGDSAVYLCASSPSGGLAVYEQFFGPGTRLTVL.